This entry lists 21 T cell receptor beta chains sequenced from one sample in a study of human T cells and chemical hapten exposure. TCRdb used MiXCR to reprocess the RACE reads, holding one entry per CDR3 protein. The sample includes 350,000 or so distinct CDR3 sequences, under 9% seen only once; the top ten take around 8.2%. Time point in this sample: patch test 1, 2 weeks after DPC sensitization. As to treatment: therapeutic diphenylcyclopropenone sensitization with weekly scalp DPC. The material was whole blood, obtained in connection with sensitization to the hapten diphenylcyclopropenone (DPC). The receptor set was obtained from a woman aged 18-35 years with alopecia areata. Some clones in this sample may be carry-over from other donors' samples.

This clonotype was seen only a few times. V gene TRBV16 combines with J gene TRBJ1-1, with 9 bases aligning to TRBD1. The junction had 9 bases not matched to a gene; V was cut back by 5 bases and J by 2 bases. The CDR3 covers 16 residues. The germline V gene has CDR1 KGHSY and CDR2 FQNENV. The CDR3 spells CASSETRQGGNTEAFF. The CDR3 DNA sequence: TGTGCCAGCAGCGAAACACGACAGGGGGGAAACACTGAAGCTTTCTTT.

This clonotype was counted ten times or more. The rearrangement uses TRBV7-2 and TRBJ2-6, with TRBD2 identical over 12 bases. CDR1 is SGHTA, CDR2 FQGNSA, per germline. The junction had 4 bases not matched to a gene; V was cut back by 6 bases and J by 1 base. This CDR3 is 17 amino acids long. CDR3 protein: CASSLTSGGSGANVLTF. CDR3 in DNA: TGTGCCAGCAGTTTGACTAGCGGGGGATCTGGGGCCAACGTCCTGACTTTC.

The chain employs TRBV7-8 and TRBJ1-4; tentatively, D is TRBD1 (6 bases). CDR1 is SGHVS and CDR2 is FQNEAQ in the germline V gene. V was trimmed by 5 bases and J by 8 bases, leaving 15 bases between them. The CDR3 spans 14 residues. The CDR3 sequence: CASSAGDSKEKLFF. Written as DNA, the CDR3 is TGTGCCAGCAGCGCAGGGGATTCGAAGGAAAAACTGTTTTTT.

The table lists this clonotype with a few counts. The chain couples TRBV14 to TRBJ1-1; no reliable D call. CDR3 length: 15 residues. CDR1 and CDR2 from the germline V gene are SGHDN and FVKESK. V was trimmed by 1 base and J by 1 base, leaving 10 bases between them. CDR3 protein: CASSQVSSPNTEAFF. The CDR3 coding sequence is TGTGCCAGCAGCCAAGTTTCATCGCCGAACACTGAAGCTTTCTTT.

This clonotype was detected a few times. CDR3 in DNA: TGCGCCAGCAGCTCGGACCCTTTCCCCACTGAAGCTTTCTTT. This translates into CASSSDPFPTEAFF. This chain joins TRBV5-1 and TRBJ1-1; D is unclear. The ends were cut back, 3 bases at V and 4 bases at J, with 13 bases in the middle. The CDR3 covers 14 residues. Per the germline V gene, CDR1 is SGHRS and CDR2 is YFSETQ.

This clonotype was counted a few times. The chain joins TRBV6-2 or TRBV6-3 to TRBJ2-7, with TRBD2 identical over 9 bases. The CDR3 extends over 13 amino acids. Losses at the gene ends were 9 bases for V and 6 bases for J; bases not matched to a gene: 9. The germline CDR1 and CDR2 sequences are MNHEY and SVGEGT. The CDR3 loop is CASTRGGESEQYF. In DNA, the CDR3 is TGTGCCAGTACCCGCGGGGGGGAGAGCGAGCAGTACTTC.

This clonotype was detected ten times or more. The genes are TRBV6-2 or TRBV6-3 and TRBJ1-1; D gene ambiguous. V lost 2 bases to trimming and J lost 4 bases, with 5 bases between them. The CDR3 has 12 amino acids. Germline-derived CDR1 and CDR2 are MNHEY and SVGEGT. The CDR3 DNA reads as TGTGCCAGCAGTTACAAGAGCACTGAAGCTTTCTTT. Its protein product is CASSYKSTEAFF.

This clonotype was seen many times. The CDR3 reads CASSFGENQPQHF. DNA for the CDR3: TGTGCCAGCAGTTTTGGAGAAAATCAGCCCCAGCATTTT. This chain links TRBV27 with TRBJ1-5; D is uncertain. This CDR3 has 13 amino acids. Trimming left V 3 bases short and J 4 bases short, with 7 bases between. Germline CDR1 is MNHEY and CDR2 is SMNVEV (reference sequence).

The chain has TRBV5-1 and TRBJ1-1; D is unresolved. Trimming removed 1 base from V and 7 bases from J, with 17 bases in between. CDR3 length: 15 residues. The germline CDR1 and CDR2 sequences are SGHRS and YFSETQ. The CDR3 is CASSLITVTSGEAFF. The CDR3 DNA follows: TGCGCCAGCAGCTTGATTACAGTGACGTCAGGTGAAGCTTTCTTT.

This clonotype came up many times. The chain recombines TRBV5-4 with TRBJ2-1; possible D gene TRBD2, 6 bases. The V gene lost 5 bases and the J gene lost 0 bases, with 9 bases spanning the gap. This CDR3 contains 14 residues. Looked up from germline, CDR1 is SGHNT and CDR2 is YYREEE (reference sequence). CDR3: CASSRGSSYNEQFF. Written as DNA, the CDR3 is TGTGCCAGCAGTCGGGGGAGCTCCTACAATGAGCAGTTCTTC.

The CDR3 nucleotides read TGTGCCAGCACTACAGGGGAGAGGCCTGAAGCTTTCTTT. Encoded protein: CASTTGERPEAFF. This chain connects TRBV6-5 to TRBJ1-1; 7 positions match TRBD1. This CDR3 spans 13 amino acids. Unmatched junction bases numbered 8, after V lost 7 bases and J lost 6 bases. Germline loops: CDR1 MNHEY, CDR2 SVGAGI.

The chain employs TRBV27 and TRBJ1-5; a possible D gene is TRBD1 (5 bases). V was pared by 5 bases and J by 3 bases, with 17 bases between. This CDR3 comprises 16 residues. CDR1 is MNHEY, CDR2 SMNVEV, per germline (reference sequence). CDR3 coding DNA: TGTGCCAGCAGTCCCCACGGAGGGGTTTTCAATCAGCCCCAGCATTTT. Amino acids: CASSPHGGVFNQPQHF.

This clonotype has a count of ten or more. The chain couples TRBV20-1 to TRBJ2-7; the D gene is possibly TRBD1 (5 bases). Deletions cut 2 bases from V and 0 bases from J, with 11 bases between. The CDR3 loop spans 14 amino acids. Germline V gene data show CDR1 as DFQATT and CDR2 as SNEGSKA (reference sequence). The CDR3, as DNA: TGCAGTGCTAGACAGGGAATTAGCTCCTACGAGCAGTACTTC. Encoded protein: CSARQGISSYEQYF.

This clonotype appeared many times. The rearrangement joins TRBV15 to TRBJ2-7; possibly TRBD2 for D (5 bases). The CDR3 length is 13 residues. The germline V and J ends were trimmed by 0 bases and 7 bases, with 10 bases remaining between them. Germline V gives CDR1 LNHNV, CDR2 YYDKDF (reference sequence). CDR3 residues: CATSRDRGREQYF. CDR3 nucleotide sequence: TGTGCCACCAGCAGAGATCGGGGAAGAGAGCAGTACTTC.

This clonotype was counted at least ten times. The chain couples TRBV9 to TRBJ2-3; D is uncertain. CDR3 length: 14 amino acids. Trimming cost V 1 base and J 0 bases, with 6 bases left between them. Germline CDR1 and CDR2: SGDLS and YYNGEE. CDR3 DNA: TGTGCCAGCAGCGTACCCGGTAGCACAGATACGCAGTATTTT. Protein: CASSVPGSTDTQYF.

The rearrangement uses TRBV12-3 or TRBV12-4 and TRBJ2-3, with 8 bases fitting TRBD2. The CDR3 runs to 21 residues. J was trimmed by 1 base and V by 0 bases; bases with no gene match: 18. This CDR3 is CASSLARVAGRLSQGTDTQYF. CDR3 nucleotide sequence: TGTGCCAGCAGTTTAGCGCGAGTAGCGGGGCGGCTCTCCCAGGGCACAGATACGCAGTATTTT.

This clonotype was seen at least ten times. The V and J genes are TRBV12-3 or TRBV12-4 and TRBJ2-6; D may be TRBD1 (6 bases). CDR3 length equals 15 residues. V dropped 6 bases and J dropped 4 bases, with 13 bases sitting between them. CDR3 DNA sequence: TGTGCCAGCAGCATCAACAGGGCCGGGGCCAACGTCCTGACTTTC. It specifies CASSINRAGANVLTF.

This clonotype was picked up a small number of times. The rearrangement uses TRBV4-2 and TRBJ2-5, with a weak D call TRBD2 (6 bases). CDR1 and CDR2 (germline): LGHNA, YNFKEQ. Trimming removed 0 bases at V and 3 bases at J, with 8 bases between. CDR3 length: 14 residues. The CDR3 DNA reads TGTGCCAGCAGCCAAGACACTAGCAAAGAGACCCAGTACTTC. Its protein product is CASSQDTSKETQYF.

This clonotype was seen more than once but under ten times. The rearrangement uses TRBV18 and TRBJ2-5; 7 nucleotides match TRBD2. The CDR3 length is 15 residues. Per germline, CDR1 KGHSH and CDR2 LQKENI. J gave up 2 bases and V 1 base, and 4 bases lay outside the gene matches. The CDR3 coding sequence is TGTGCCAGCTCACCACAGGGAGGGATTCAAGAGACCCAGTACTTC. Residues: CASSPQGGIQETQYF.

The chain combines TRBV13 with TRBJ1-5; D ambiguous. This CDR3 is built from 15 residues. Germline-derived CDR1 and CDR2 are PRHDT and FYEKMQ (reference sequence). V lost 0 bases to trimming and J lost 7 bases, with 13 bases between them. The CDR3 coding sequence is TGTGCCAGCAGCTTAGGAGGGCTACGAGGGCAGCCCCAGCATTTT. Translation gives CASSLGGLRGQPQHF.

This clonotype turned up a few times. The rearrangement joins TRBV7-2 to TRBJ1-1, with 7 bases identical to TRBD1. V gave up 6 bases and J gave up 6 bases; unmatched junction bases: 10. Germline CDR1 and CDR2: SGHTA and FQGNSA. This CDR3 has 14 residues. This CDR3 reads CASSLTTGSPEAFF. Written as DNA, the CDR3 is TGTGCCAGCAGTTTGACGACAGGGAGCCCTGAAGCTTTCTTT.